In its sample, the clone carrying this T cell receptor beta chain was seen a few times. Its matching antigen is unknown. Primers for the PCR totalled 60 Vbeta and 13 Jbeta. As processed by the authors: An analysis performed later counted around 80 million unique TCR beta chains (roughly 9.9 million of them shared). Produced via immunoSEQ multiplex PCR; TCRdb's table is partial and in-frame only. D and trimming were read from the DNA, whereas the V and J calls and clone size are those reported in that table. Altogether under 200,000 clones are present, roughly 79% being singletons, with the ten largest covering about an eighth. The data were taken from a study of cytomegalovirus exposure and HLA in healthy donors. Across the whole study: Of around 400 genotyped donors, about 81% grouped in the Caucasian-associated ancestry cluster. Study-wide results and limits: In a later analysis, TCR beta V- and J-gene trimming was associated with a missense DCLRE1C variant.

This receptor was identified in a man in his fifties or sixties in good health and CMV-seropositive. The sample consisted of PBMCs.

CDR3 nucleotides: TGTGCCAGCAGTTACTCACAGATCCCTGGAAACACCATATATTTT. Translated: CASSYSQIPGNTIYF. The chain has TRBV6-5 and TRBJ1-3, with D unresolved. The V gene's germline CDR1 is MNHEY and CDR2 SVGAGI. The CDR3 has 15 residues. V was shortened by 0 bases and J by 2 bases, with 8 bases between the two germline ends.